The clone carrying this TCR beta chain was counted many times. The antigen is unknown. These data are taken from a study of T cells in Graves' hyperthyroidism and ophthalmopathy. General observations from the study: In simple terms, a model built on 13 V-J features told ophthalmopathy apart from stable hyperthyroidism.

Unmatched junction bases numbered 10, after V lost 6 bases and J lost 8 bases. From germline, CDR1 is MNHNS and CDR2 SASEGT. The length of the CDR3 is 14 residues. No ophthalmopathy progression within 18 months constituted stable Graves' hyperthyroidism. TCR beta CDR3 regions were amplified from RNA. HTBI primers were employed in a first-round RT-PCR of the TCR CDR3. TCRdb independently ran MiXCR on the multiplex PCR reads; one entry per CDR3 protein. The sample carries roughly 740,000 distinct CDR3 sequences, about a sixth recorded once. The V and J genes are TRBV6-1 and TRBJ2-3; 8 bases fit TRBD2. Specimen: blood. The TCR originated in a man between 18 and 29 years old with Graves' hyperthyroidism. DNA of the CDR3: TGTGCCAGCAGCCGCGGACTAGCCGCCGGTACGCAGTATTTT. It codes for CASSRGLAAGTQYF.